Sequencing of this T cell receptor (beta chain) was carried out in a study of shared clonotypes between healthy human individuals. Study background: Used for every donor were three CD4 naive, three CD4 memory, two CD8 naive and one CD8 memory plate. Points from the study as a whole: Only blood was sampled, and tissue TCR repertoires likely differ from blood ones. Larger estimated richness was generally seen in naive subsets than in memory subsets.

A note on this clone: As yet, its antigen is unknown.

Template for every sorted-subset replicate PCR totaled about 0.2 ug DNA, 25,000 to 30,000 T cell genomes. Generated by immunoSEQ multiplex PCR, the TCRdb table keeps only in-frame clones and is missing some. The sample records nearly 750,000 clones, 55% to 75% being singletons. V shed 1 base and J 9 bases; nucleotides not matched to a gene: 1. Germline loops: CDR1 GTSNPN, CDR2 SVGIG (reference sequence). This CDR3 has 12 residues. This rearrangement joins TRBV30 to TRBJ2-1, with 9 bases that match TRBD1. This clonotype was obtained from a woman in her twenties or thirties in good health. Sequenced input: memory CD4+ T cells sorted from blood. Subset given: CD45RA-negative fraction. The CDR3 coding sequence is TGTGCCTGGAGTGCGGACAGGGGTGAGCAGTTCTTC. Encoded protein: CAWSADRGEQFF.